A selection of T cell receptor beta chains follows, all from one sample in a study of T-cell reconstitution after alpha-beta-depleted transplantation in children. TCRdb fed the PCR reads into MiXCR, producing one record per CDR3 protein. The sample carries approximately 400,000 distinct CDR3 sequences, approximately 11% recorded once. Sequenced here: PBMCs from the stem cell graft donor, sampled from the stem cell graft. All receptors derive from a human donor who donated a stem cell graft to a child with acute myeloid leukemia. Both conserved end residues are part of each CDR3. A D gene is named only where the DNA matches it firmly. Some rows mark clone size as missing; the rest say once, few, many or name a class of expanded clone.

J | D | V | size | CDR3 | DNA
TRBJ2-5 | TRBD1 | TRBV20-1 | - | CSADNRGLKTQYF | TGCAGTGCTGATAACAGGGGGCTGAAGACCCAGTACTTC
TRBJ2-1 | TRBD2 | TRBV7-8 | few | CASSPMTSGRATEQFF | TGTGCCAGCAGCCCGATGACTAGCGGGAGGGCCACTGAGCAGTTCTTC
TRBJ2-3 | - | TRBV5-1 | few | CASSADLTDTQYF | TGCGCCAGCAGCGCGGATCTCACAGATACGCAGTATTTT
TRBJ2-3 | - | TRBV5-1 | - | CASRLSAGRLTDTQYF | TGCGCCAGCAGGCTATCCGCAGGGAGATTAACAGATACGCAGTATTTT
TRBJ2-4 | - | TRBV6-2/TRBV6-3 | few | CASSLRTVKNIQYF | TGTGCCAGCAGCCTTCGGACAGTTAAAAACATTCAGTACTTC
TRBJ1-6 | TRBD1 | TRBV2 | few | CASTGTANSPLHF | TGTGCCAGCACCGGGACAGCGAATTCACCCCTCCACTTT
TRBJ2-7 | - | TRBV5-1 | - | CASSLGEDGYEQYF | TGCGCCAGCAGCTTGGGAGAGGACGGCTACGAGCAGTACTTC
TRBJ2-2 | - | TRBV29-1 | few | CSVVSSDGTGELFF | TGCAGCGTTGTCTCTAGCGACGGCACCGGGGAGCTGTTTTTT
TRBJ2-1 | TRBD2 | TRBV4-1 | - | CASSQEVAGGHNEQFF | TGCGCCAGCAGCCAAGAGGTAGCGGGGGGGCACAATGAGCAGTTCTTC
TRBJ2-1 | - | TRBV29-1 | many | CSVASYNEQFF | TGCAGCGTTGCGAGCTACAATGAGCAGTTCTTC